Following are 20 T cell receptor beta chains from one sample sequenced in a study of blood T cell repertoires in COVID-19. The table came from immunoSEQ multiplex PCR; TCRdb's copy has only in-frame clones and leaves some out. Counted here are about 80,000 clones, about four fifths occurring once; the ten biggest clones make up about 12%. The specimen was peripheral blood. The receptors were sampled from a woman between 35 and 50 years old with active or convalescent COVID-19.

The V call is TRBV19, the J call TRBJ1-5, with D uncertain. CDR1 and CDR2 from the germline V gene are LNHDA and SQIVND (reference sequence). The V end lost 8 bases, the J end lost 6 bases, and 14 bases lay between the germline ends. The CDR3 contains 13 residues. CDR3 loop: CASGRELGQPQHF. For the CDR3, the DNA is TGTGCCAGTGGGAGGGAGTTGGGTCAGCCCCAGCATTTT.

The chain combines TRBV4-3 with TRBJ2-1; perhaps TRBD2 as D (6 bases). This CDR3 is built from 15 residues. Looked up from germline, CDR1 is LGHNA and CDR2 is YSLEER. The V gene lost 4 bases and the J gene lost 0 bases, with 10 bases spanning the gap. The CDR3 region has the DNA TGCGCCAGCAGCCTTAGCGGAAGCTCCTACAATGAGCAGTTCTTC. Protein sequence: CASSLSGSSYNEQFF.

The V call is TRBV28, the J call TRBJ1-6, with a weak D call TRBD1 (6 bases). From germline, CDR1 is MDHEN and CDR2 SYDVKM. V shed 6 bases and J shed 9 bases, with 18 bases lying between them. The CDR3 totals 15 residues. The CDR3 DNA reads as TGTGCCAGCAGGGGTAGCGGGGGGCTGGGTTCACCCCTCCACTTT. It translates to CASRGSGGLGSPLHF.

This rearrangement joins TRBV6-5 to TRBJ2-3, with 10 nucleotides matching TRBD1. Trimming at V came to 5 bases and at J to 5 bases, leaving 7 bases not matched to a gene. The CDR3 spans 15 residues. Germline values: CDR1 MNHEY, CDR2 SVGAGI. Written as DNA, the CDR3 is TGTGCCAGCAGTCTGGGACAGGGGAGAGTAGATACGCAGTATTTT. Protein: CASSLGQGRVDTQYF.

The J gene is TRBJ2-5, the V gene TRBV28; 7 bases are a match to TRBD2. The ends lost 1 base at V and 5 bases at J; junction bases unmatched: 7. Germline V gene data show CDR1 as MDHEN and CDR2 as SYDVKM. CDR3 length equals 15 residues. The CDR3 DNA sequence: TGTGCCAGCAGTTTATTTACGGGGGGTATGGAGACCCAGTACTTC. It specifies CASSLFTGGMETQYF.

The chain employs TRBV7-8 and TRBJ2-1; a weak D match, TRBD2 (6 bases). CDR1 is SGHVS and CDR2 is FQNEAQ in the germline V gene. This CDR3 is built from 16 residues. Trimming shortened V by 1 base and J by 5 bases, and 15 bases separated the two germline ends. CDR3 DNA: TGTGCCAGCAGCTTAGTTGGCGGGAAGAAGGACAATGAGCAGTTCTTC. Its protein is CASSLVGGKKDNEQFF.

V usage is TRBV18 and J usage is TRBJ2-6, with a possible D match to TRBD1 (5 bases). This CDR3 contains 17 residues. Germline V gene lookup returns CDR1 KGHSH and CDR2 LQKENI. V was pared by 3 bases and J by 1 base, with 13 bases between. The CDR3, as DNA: TGTGCCAGCTCACCGGGGCAGGGCGCATCTGGGGCCAACGTCCTGACTTTC. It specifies CASSPGQGASGANVLTF.

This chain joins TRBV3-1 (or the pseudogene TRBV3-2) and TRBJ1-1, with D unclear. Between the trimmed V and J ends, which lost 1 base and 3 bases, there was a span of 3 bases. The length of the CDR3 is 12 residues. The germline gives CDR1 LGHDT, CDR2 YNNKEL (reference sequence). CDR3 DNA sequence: TGTGCCAGCAGCCAAGTATACACTGAAGCTTTCTTT. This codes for CASSQVYTEAFF.

CDR3 protein: CASSPDRALGNTEAFF. In DNA form, the CDR3 reads TGTGCCAGCAGCCCCGACAGGGCTCTGGGCAACACTGAAGCTTTCTTT. This chain joins TRBV7-2 and TRBJ1-1; 7 bases fit TRBD1. Germline CDR1 and CDR2: SGHTA and FQGNSA. The CDR3 has 16 residues. With V trimmed by 5 bases and J by 2 bases, 11 bases remained unmatched.

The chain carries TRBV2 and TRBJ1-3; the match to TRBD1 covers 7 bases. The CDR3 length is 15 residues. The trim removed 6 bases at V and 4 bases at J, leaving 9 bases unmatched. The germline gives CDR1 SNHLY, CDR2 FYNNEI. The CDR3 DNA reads TGTGCCAGCAGCCCTGCCGCGACAGGGGGAAACACCATATATTTT. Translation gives CASSPAATGGNTIYF.

The CDR3 DNA follows: TGTGCCAGCAGCTTGACTAGCGGGGTTGAGCAGTTCTTC. This translates into CASSLTSGVEQFF. The chain carries TRBV11-2 and TRBJ2-1, with 11 nucleotides matching TRBD2. Germline V gene data show CDR1 as SGHAT and CDR2 as FQNNGV. Unmatched junction bases numbered 1, after V lost 3 bases and J lost 9 bases. The CDR3 is made up of 13 amino acids.

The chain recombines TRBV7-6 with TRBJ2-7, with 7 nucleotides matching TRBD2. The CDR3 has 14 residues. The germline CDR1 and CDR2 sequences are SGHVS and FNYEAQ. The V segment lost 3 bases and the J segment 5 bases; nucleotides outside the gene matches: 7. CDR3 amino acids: CASSFFAGDDEQYF. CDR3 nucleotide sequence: TGTGCCAGCAGCTTTTTTGCGGGAGACGACGAGCAGTACTTC. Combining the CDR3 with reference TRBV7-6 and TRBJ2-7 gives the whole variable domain GAGVSQSPRYKVTKRGQDVALRCDPISGHVSLYWYRQALGQGPEFLTYFNYEAQQDKSGLPNDRFSAERPEGSISTLTIQRTEQRDSAMYRCASSFFAGDDEQYFGPGTRLTVT.

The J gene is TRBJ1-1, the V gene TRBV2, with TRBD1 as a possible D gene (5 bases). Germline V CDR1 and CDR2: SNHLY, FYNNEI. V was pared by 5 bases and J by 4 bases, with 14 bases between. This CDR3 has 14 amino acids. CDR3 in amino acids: CASSIVAGLTEAFF. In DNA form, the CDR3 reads TGTGCCAGCAGTATTGTGGCAGGGCTCACTGAAGCTTTCTTT.

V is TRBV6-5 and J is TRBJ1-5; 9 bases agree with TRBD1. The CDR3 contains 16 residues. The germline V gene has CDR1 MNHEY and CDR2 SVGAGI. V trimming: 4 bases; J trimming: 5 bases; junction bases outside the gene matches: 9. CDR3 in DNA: TGTGCCAGCAGTTCAACAGGGGGCTACCTGGATCAGCCCCAGCATTTT. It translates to CASSSTGGYLDQPQHF.

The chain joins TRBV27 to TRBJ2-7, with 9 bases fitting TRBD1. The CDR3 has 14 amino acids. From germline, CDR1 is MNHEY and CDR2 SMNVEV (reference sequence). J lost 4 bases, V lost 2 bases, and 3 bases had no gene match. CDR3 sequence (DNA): TGTGCCAGCAGTTTACTGACAGGGGGTTACGAGCAGTACTTC. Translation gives CASSLLTGGYEQYF.

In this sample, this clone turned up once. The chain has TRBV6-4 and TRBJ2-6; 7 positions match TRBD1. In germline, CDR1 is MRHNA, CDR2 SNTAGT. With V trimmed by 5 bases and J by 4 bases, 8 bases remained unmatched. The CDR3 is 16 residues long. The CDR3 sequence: CASSSQGVRGANVLTF. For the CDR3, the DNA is TGTGCCAGCAGTTCCCAGGGGGTGCGCGGGGCCAACGTCCTGACTTTC.

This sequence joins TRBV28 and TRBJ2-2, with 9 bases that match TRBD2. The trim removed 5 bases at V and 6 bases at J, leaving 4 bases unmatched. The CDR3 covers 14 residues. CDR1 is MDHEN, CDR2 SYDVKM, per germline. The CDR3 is CASSAGTSPGELFF. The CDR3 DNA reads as TGTGCCAGCAGTGCTGGGACTAGCCCCGGGGAGCTGTTTTTT.

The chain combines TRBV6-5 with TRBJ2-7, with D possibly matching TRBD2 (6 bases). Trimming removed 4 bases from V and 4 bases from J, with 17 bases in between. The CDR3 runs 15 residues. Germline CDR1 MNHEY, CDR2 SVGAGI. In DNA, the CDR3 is TGTGCCAGCAGTTCCGTCGGGAGTGTTGTATACGAGCAGTACTTC. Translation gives CASSSVGSVVYEQYF.

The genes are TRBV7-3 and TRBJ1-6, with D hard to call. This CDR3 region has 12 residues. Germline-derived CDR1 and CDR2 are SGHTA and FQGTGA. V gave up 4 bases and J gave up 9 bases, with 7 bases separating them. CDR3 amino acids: CASSSAGSPLHF. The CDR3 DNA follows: TGTGCCAGCAGCTCCGCGGGTTCACCCCTCCACTTT.

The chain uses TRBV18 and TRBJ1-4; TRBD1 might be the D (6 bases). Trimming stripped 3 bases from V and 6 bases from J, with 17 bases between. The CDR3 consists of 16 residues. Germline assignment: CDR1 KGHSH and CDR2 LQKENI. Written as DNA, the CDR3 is TGTGCCAGCTCACCCTTAACAGGGAATGGGTATGAAAAACTGTTTTTT. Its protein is CASSPLTGNGYEKLFF.